This record concerns one T cell receptor beta chain sequence. Its cognate antigen is unknown. Treatment: around 19 received Ad26.COV2.S at low or high dose, single or two shots; 5 received placebo; per-sample allocation not given. Specimens were obtained on day 63 following the first vaccine or placebo injection. This CDR3 spans 13 amino acids. Unmatched junction bases numbered 4, after V lost 5 bases and J lost 6 bases. Germline V lookup: CDR1 SNHLY, CDR2 FYNNEI. The data are from a study of Ad26.COV2.S vaccination and SARS-CoV-2 variants. Study-wide background: Ad26.COV2.S given intramuscularly, once or twice 56 days apart. The study, taken as a whole, reports: Across vaccine and placebo recipients, the breadth of non-spike TCRs was similar. Substantial breadth in spike-specific CD8+ and CD4+ T cell responses was reportedly seen after vaccination.

Some clones are missing from TCRdb's copy, which holds only in-frame ones; the method was immunoSEQ multiplex PCR. The sample holds approximately 420,000 clones; 80% to 90% are singletons and the top ten take roughly 3.5%. The sequence came from a person aged 18 to 65 who received the Ad26.COV2.S COVID-19 vaccine or a placebo. The sample in question was peripheral blood, obtained in a trial of Ad26.COV2.S vaccine versus placebo. The chain combines TRBV2 with TRBJ2-5; 9 nucleotides agree with TRBD1. The CDR3, as DNA: TGTGCCAGCAGTCCCGGGACAGGGAAGACCCAGTACTTC. Translation gives CASSPGTGKTQYF.